This paragraph covers one TCR beta chain sequence. Trimming left V 4 bases short and J 4 bases short, with 10 bases between. This CDR3 has 14 amino acids. The V gene's germline CDR1 is LNHNV and CDR2 YYDKDF (reference sequence). The data derive from a study of blood T cell repertoires in COVID-19. Study as a whole: Both acute and convalescent COVID-19 samples were obtained from the United States, Italy and Spain. The analysed material was cDNA or gDNA that came from T cells, B-cell-depleted T cells, or PBMCs.

As processed by the authors: Reference gene primer amplification gave estimated nucleated cell counts. The method was immunoSEQ multiplex PCR; TCRdb's version includes in-frame clones alone and lacks a portion of them. The V and J calls and clone size come from that table; D and trimming were worked out from the DNA. The sample lists almost 50,000 clones, 68% occurring once. Sequencing used peripheral blood. This TCR was recovered from a woman in her 70s with acute or convalescent COVID-19. This chain joins TRBV15 and TRBJ2-2, with D possibly TRBD2 on 6 matching bases. The CDR3 spells CATSKGRGTGELFF. The CDR3 nucleotides are TGTGCCACCAGCAAGGGGCGGGGCACCGGGGAGCTGTTTTTT.